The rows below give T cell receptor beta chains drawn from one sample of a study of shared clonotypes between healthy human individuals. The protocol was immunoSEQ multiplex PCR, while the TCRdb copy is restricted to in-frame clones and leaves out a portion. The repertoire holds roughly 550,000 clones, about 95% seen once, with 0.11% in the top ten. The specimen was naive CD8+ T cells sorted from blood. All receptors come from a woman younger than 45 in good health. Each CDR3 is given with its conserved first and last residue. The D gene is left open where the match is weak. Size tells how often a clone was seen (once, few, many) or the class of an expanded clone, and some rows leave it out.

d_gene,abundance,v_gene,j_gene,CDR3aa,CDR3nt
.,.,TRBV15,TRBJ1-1,CATSIMKNTEAFF,TGTGCCACCAGCATTATGAAGAACACTGAAGCTTTCTTT
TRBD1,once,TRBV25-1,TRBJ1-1,CASSEFRGGTEAFF,TGTGCCAGCAGTGAATTCAGGGGGGGAACTGAAGCTTTCTTT
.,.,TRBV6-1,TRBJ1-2,CASSGLLSGGYTF,TGTGCCAGCAGCGGTCTGCTTTCGGGAGGCTACACCTTC
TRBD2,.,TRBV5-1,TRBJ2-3,CASRTSGTDTQYF,TGCGCCAGCCGGACTAGCGGCACAGATACGCAGTATTTT
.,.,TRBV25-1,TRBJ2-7,CASSETGVGEQYF,TGTGCCAGCAGTGAAACGGGAGTCGGGGAGCAGTACTTC
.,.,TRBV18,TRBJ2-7,CASSQGTGSYEQYF,TGTGCCAGCTCACAAGGAACAGGTTCCTACGAGCAGTACTTC
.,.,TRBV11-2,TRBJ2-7,CASSLTTGTYEQYF,TGTGCCAGCAGCTTAACCACTGGGACCTACGAGCAGTACTTC
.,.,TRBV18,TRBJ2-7,CASSLDPGADEQYF,TGTGCCAGCTCACTAGACCCGGGAGCTGACGAGCAGTACTTC
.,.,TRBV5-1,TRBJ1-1,CASSGGDLNTEAFF,TGCGCCAGCAGTGGTGGCGACCTGAACACTGAAGCTTTCTTT
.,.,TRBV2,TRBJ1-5,CASSEASPRALFQPQHF,TGTGCCAGCAGTGAAGCGTCACCCAGGGCGCTGTTTCAGCCCCAGCATTTT
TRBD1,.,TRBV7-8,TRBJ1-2,CASSSGTGPTFYGYTF,TGTGCCAGCAGCTCAGGGACAGGGCCGACTTTCTATGGCTACACCTTC
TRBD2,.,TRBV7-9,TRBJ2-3,CASSRLAGVSTDTQYF,TGTGCCAGCAGCCGACTAGCGGGAGTTAGCACAGATACGCAGTATTTT
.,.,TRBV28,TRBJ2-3,CASTPKHIPHTQYF,TGTGCCAGCACTCCCAAACACATACCACATACGCAGTATTTT
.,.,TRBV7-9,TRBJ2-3,CASSPAAGDTQYF,TGTGCCAGCAGTCCCGCCGCCGGGGATACGCAGTATTTT
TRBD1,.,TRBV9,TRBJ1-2,CASSVGQGAGYGYTF,TGTGCCAGCAGCGTAGGCCAGGGGGCCGGCTATGGCTACACCTTC
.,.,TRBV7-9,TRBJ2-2,CASRPPLGAGELFF,TGTGCCAGCAGACCCCCGTTGGGGGCCGGGGAGCTGTTTTTT
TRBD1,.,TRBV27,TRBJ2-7,CASSPVGTGDSYEQYF,TGTGCCAGCAGTCCGGTAGGGACAGGGGACTCCTACGAGCAGTACTTC
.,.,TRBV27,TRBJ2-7,CASRDNSYEQYF,TGTGCCAGCAGGGATAACTCCTACGAGCAGTACTTC
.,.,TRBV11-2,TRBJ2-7,CASRVPGSSYEQYF,TGTGCCAGCCGGGTTCCGGGAAGCTCCTACGAGCAGTACTTC
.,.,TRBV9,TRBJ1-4,CASSGVHEKLFF,TGTGCCAGCAGCGGGGTCCATGAAAAACTGTTTTTT
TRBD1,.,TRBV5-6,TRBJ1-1,CASSSGGSTEAFF,TGTGCCAGCAGCTCAGGGGGGTCGACTGAAGCTTTCTTT
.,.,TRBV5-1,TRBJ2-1,CASSFRSEYNEQFF,TGCGCCAGCAGCTTTCGTTCCGAGTACAATGAGCAGTTCTTC
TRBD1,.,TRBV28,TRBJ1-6,CASSFDSGQNSPLHF,TGTGCCAGCAGTTTTGACTCGGGACAGAATTCACCCCTCCACTTT
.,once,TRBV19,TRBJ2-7,CASRRGGSYEQYF,TGTGCCAGTAGAAGGGGGGGCTCCTACGAGCAGTACTTC
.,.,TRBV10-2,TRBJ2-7,CASSGAAVSYEQYF,TGCGCCAGCAGTGGAGCCGCCGTCTCCTACGAGCAGTACTTC
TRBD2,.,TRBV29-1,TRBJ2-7,CSAAGTSGSYEQYF,TGCAGCGCCGCCGGGACTAGCGGGAGTTACGAGCAGTACTTC
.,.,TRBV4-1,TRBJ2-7,CASSQDPGLPTEQYF,TGCGCCAGCAGCCAAGATCCGGGACTTCCCACAGAGCAGTACTTC
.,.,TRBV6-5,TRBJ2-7,CASSYRQDLIEYF,TGTGCCAGCAGTTACAGGCAGGACCTGATCGAGTACTTC
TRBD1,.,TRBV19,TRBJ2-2,CASSIHPGGLTGELFF,TGTGCCAGTAGTATTCATCCAGGGGGCTTGACCGGGGAGCTGTTTTTT
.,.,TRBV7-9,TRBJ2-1,CASSYNEQFF,TGTGCCAGCAGCTACAATGAGCAGTTCTTC
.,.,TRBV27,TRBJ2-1,CASRLAPYNEQFF,TGTGCCAGCAGACTAGCCCCCTACAATGAGCAGTTCTTC
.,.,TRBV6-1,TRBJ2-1,CASSEDGTIFDNEQFF,TGTGCCAGCAGTGAAGATGGGACAATTTTCGACAATGAGCAGTTCTTC
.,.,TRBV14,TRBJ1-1,CASSQETMVLSTEAFF,TGTGCCAGCAGCCAAGAAACGATGGTTCTCTCCACTGAAGCTTTCTTT
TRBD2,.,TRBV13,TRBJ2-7,CASSLGLAGPSSYEQYF,TGTGCCAGCAGCTTGGGACTAGCGGGTCCGAGCTCCTACGAGCAGTACTTC
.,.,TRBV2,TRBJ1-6,CASSGTDPGVNSPLHF,TGTGCCAGCAGTGGGACAGATCCTGGGGTGAATTCACCCCTCCACTTT
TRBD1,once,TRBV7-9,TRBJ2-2,CASSVFEGANTGELFF,TGTGCCAGCAGCGTTTTTGAGGGGGCTAACACCGGGGAGCTGTTTTTT
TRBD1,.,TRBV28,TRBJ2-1,CASSLNRGRGIDNEQFF,TGTGCCAGCAGTTTAAACAGGGGGCGCGGAATAGACAATGAGCAGTTCTTC
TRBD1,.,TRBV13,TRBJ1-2,CASSYGTVTGYTF,TGTGCCAGCAGCTACGGGACAGTTACTGGCTACACCTTC
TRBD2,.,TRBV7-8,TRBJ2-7,CASSLALASGLGYEQYF,TGTGCCAGCAGCTTAGCGCTGGCTAGCGGACTCGGGTACGAGCAGTACTTC
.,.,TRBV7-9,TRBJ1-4,CASSSFEKLFF,TGTGCCAGCAGCTCCTTCGAAAAACTGTTTTTT
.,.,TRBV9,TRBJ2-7,CASSVAGALEQYF,TGTGCCAGCAGCGTAGCGGGAGCGCTCGAGCAGTACTTC
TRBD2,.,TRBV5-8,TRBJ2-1,CASRYGLASSYNEQFF,TGTGCCAGCAGGTATGGACTAGCTAGCTCCTACAATGAGCAGTTCTTC
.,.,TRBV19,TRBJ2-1,CASSILMTSSYNEQFF,TGTGCCAGTAGTATCCTCATGACGAGCTCCTACAATGAGCAGTTCTTC
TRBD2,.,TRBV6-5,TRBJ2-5,CASSYSTSGRGEQYF,TGTGCCAGCAGTTACTCGACTAGCGGGAGGGGTGAGCAGTACTTC
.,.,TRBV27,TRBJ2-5,CASRGASQETQYF,TGTGCCAGCAGAGGAGCCAGCCAAGAGACCCAGTACTTC
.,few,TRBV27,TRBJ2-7,CASSLLGGASYEQYF,TGTGCCAGCAGTTTATTAGGGGGGGCTTCCTACGAGCAGTACTTC